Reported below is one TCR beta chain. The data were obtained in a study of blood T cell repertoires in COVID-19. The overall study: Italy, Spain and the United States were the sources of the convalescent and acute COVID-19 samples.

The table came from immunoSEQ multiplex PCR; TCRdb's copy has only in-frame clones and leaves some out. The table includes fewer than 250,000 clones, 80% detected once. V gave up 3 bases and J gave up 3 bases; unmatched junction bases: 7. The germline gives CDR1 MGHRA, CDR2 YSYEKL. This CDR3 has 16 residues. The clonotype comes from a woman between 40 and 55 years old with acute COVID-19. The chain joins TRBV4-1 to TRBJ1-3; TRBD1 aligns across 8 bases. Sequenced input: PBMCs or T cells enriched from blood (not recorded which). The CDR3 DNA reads TGCGCCAGCAGCCACGGACAGGGCCGTTTTGGAAACACCATATATTTT. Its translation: CASSHGQGRFGNTIYF.